This T cell receptor (beta chain) was captured by sequencing in a study of PD-L1 blockade in urothelial cancer. In the study overall: About 85% of the 29 patients were males with bladder-origin urothelial cancer.

The length of the CDR3 is 15 residues. Germline V CDR1 and CDR2: SGDLS, YYNGEE. J was trimmed by 6 bases and V by 3 bases; bases with no gene match: 10. TCRdb's copy holds only in-frame clones and misses some; the assay was immunoSEQ multiplex PCR. The table records more than 70,000 clones, about 89% of them present only once. Between 1 and 8 samples per patient were obtained, pretreatment and on-treatment. The sequenced sample was PBMCs, obtained around atezolizumab (anti-PD-L1) treatment. The rearrangement joins TRBV9 to TRBJ2-3, with 7 bases lining up with TRBD1. This TCR derives from a man aged 55 to 70 with urothelial cancer. CDR3 nucleotide sequence: TGTGCCAGCAGCGCGTTGGGGGACAGCGCGGATACGCAGTATTTT. Amino acids: CASSALGDSADTQYF.